This TCR beta chain was sequenced in a study of T cell responses to AZD1222 COVID-19 vaccine (dated by TCRdb to the early 2020s). As for the study more broadly: A total of about 230 trial participants underwent TCR sequencing, of whom some 210 received two doses of AZD1222 and around 26 received two doses of the MenACWY control vaccine. Trial participants were enrolled by age into 18-55, 56-69 and 70-plus year subgroups, with roughly 160, 29 and 62 TCR-sequenced participants respectively. The research as a whole found: The whole spike protein was spanned by vaccine-associated CD4 TCRs, and dominant responses were seen in regions 160-218 and 743-854. Epitopes outside the regions mutated in the B.1.351 and B.1.1.7 variants were reportedly recognized by nearly half of the unique spike-specific TCRs. Spike-specific TCR breadth and depth rose significantly after two AZD1222 doses compared with day 0 and with MenACWY recipients. Conclusions about previously exposed vaccinees are limited because only six or seven AZD1222 recipients were SARS-CoV-2 seropositive at baseline. Most participants were white British and females outnumbered males, and the authors suggested that clonal diversity may have been underestimated. Because no day 14 peak-response samples were available, the repertoires could be characterized only after the peak T cell response. The 56-69-year group was small, and its depth increase did not reach significance, likely because of low power.

Trimming accounts for 0 bases at V and 0 bases at J, while the number of junction bases matched to no gene is 7. Taken from cysteine to phenylalanine, the CDR3 has 17 residues. Left in the record is the CDR3 DNA by itself, 51 bases read in frame from the first base. CDR1 is given as LGHDT and CDR2 as YNNKEL, both from the germline V gene (reference sequence). The time point label, read with the paper, signifies: baseline before first vaccination. The treatment or condition label on this specimen signifies: meningococcal conjugate vaccine given as trial control. Samples from vaccinated people were obtained from the UK trials COV001 and COV002, which included a single-blind randomized controlled phase 2/3 trial of AZD1222 (ChAdOx1 nCoV-19) in healthy adults. For TCRbeta chain sequencing, PBMC samples from trial participants were taken at day 0 and at day 28 after the second dose. In regard to this clone: Its antigen remains unidentified. No base quality information exists; no much larger clone differs at one position.

The CDR3 regions of human TCRbeta chains were analyzed by immunosequencing. Turning to the authors' computational methods: TCRs in the repertoires were matched against a reference library of SARS-CoV-2-specific TCRs that had been generated with the MIRA antigen-specificity platform. Breadth was defined as the fraction of unique TCRs that were SARS-CoV-2-associated, and depth was defined as the fraction of total T cells that were SARS-CoV-2-associated. Using the MIRA data, every spike-specific TCR was mapped to the spike region that the TCR reacted to and assigned to either a CD4 or a CD8 class. Log10-transformed breadth and depth values were compared by one-way ANOVA with Sidak's multiple comparisons tests. As stored in TCRdb, this immuneACCESS dataset retains in-frame rearrangements with V and J assigned. A fraction of the clones does not appear; measured against another copy, unresolved V genes explain less than half of the discrepancy, and the remainder lacks a known reason. V and J calls and clone size are as listed in that table; D and trimming were resolved from the DNA. Across this sample there are some 150,000 clones, with about 91% seen only once. More than 3% of the sample is held by the ten biggest clonotypes.

The sample was peripheral blood, taken on day 0 of MenACWY control vaccination. This TCR derives from an adult in good health. The sequence is built from TRBV3-1 (or the pseudogene TRBV3-2) and TRBJ1-1; 7 junctional bases match TRBD1. The DNA reads TGTGCCAGCAGCCAAGATTTCCGGACAGGTTTGAACACTGAAGCTTTCTTT. Its translation reads: CASSQDFRTGLNTEAFF.